This T cell receptor (beta chain) was identified during a study of blood T cell repertoires in COVID-19. Trimming stripped 0 bases from V and 6 bases from J, with 8 bases between. The V gene's germline CDR1 is MNHEY and CDR2 SVGAGI. The CDR3 spans 13 residues. TCRdb's copy holds only in-frame clones and misses some; the assay was immunoSEQ multiplex PCR. Here the sample spans 300,000 to 450,000 clones, 85% being singletons. The receptor's source is a woman aged 18-29 years with acute or convalescent COVID-19. V usage is TRBV6-5 and J usage is TRBJ1-1; D ambiguous. The material sequenced was peripheral blood. The CDR3 reads CASSYSGGPEAFF. The CDR3 bases are TGTGCCAGCAGTTACTCCGGAGGGCCTGAAGCTTTCTTT.